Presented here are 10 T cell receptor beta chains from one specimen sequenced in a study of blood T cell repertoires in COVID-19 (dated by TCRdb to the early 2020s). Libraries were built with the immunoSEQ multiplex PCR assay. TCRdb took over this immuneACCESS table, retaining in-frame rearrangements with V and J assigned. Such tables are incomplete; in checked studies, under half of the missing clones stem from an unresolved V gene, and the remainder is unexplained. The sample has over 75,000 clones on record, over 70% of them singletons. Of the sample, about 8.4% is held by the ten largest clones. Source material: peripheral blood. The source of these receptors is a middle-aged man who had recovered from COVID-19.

CDR3 in DNA: TGTGCCAGTAGTGATGGGGGGACTCAGCCCCAGCATTTT. This encodes CASSDGGTQPQHF. The chain joins TRBV19 to TRBJ1-5; D is possibly TRBD1 (5 bases). Trimming removed 5 bases at V and 6 bases at J, with 11 bases between. The CDR3 consists of 13 residues. Germline loops: CDR1 LNHDA, CDR2 SQIVND (reference sequence). Complete variable domain (other parts from reference TRBV19 and TRBJ1-5): DGGITQSPKYLFRKEGQNVTLSCEQNLNHDAMYWYRQDPGQGLRLIYYSQIVNDFQKGDIAEGYSVSREKKESFPLTVTSAQKNPTAFYLCASSDGGTQPQHFGDGTRLSIL.

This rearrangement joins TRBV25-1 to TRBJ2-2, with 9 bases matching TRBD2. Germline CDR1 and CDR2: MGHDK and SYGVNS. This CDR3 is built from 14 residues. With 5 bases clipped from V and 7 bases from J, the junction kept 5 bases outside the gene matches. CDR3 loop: CASSWASGVGELFF. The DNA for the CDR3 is TGTGCCAGCAGTTGGGCTAGCGGGGTCGGGGAGCTGTTTTTT. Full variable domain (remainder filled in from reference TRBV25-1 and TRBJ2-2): EADIYQTPRYLVIGTGKKITLECSQTMGHDKMYWYQQDPGMELHLIHYSYGVNSTEKGDLSSESTVSRIRTEHFPLTLESARPSHTSQYLCASSWASGVGELFFGEGSRLTVL.

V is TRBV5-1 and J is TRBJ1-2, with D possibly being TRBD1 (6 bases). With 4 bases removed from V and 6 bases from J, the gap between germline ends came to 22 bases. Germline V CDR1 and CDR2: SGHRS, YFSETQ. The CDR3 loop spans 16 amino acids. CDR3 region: CASSPRTDSRSHGYTF. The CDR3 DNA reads TGCGCCAGCAGCCCGAGGACAGACAGCAGGAGTCATGGCTACACCTTC.

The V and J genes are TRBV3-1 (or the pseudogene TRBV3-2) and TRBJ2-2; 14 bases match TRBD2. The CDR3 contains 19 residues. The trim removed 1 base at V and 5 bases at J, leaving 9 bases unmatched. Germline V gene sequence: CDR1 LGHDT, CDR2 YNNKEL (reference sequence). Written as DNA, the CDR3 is TGTGCCAGCAGCCAAGCGACTAGCGGGAGGGCCCTCGGTACCGGGGAGCTGTTTTTT. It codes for CASSQATSGRALGTGELFF.

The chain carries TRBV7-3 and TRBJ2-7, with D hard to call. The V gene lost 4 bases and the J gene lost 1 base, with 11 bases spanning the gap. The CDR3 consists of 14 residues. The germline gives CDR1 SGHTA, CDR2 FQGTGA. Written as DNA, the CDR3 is TGTGCCAGCAGCTCTGGAGCGAGATCCTACGAGCAGTACTTC. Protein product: CASSSGARSYEQYF. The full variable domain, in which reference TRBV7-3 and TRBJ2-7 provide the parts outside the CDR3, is GAGVSQTPSNKVTEKGKYVELRCDPISGHTALYWYRQSLGQGPEFLIYFQGTGAADDSGLPNDRFFAVRPEGSVSTLKIQRTERGDSAVYLCASSSGARSYEQYFGPGTRLTVT.

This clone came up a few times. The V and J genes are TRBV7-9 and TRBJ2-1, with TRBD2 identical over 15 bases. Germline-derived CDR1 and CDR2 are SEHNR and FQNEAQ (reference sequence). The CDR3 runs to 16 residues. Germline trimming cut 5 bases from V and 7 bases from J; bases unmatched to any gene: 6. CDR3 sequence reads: CASSDGTSGGRNEQFF. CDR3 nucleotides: TGTGCCAGCAGCGACGGGACTAGCGGGGGGAGGAATGAGCAGTTCTTC.

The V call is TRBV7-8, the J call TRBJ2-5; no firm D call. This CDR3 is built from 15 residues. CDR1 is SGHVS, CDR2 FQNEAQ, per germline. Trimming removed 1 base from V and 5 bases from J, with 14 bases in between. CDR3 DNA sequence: TGTGCCAGCAGCTTAGGGCTATTAGCTGATGAGACCCAGTACTTC. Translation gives CASSLGLLADETQYF.

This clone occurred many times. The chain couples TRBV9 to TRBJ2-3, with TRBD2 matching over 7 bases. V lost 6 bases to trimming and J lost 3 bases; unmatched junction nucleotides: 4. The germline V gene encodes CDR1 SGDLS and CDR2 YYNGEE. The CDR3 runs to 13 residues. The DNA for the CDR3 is TGTGCCAGCAATGGCGGGAGTACAGATACGCAGTATTTT. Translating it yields CASNGGSTDTQYF.

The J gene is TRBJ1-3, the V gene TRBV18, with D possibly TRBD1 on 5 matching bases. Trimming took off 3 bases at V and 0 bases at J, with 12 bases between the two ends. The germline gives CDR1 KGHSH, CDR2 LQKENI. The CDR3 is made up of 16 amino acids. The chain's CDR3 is CASSPSRGGSGNTIYF. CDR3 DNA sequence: TGTGCCAGCTCACCGAGTAGGGGAGGCTCTGGAAACACCATATATTTT.

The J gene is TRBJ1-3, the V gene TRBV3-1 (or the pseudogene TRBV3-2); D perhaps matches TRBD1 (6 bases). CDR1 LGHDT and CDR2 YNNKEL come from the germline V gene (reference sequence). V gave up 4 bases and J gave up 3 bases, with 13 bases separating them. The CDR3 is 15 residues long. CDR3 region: CASSPTGMIGNTIYF. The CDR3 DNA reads TGTGCCAGCAGCCCTACAGGGATGATTGGAAACACCATATATTTT.